What follows is one TCR beta chain and its context. What antigen it recognizes has not been identified. Nothing much larger sits one base from this clone, and base qualities are not available. The sample is drawn from a study of blood T cell repertoires in COVID-19 (dated by TCRdb to 2019 to 2021). Regarding the research as a whole: Samples covering the acute and convalescent phases of COVID-19 were provided by collaborators in the United States, Italy and Spain. Where available, HLA class I and class II types were obtained from metadata supplied by the sample provider rather than from assay-based typing. The samples were drawn from two sources: the first 160 participants of the ongoing ImmuneRACE study, and about 1,300 subjects contributed by 6 global collaborators. The repertoires were released in a freely available public database intended as a resource for research on the immune response to SARS-CoV-2. Subjects who had been exposed to COVID-19, were actively infected with it, or had recovered from it provided the deeply sampled blood TCRbeta repertoires that made up the dataset. The sample metadata nearly always contained a de-identified subject ID, COVID-19 status, age in years and sex. The prospective study material was composed of cDNA or gDNA derived from T cells, B-cell-depleted T cells, or PBMCs. Study-level results and caveats: How much clinical and demographic metadata was included differed by source and by participant, and the metadata was provided uncurated.

The CDR1 and CDR2 encoded by the germline V gene are MNHEY and SVGAGI. Counted from cysteine to phenylalanine, this CDR3 has 15 amino acids. The sequence is cut down to CDR3 DNA, 45 bases in frame from base 1. For this chain, trimming is 5 bases at the V end and 5 bases at the J end, and the number of junction bases without a gene match is 8. TCRbeta CDR3 regions were amplified from genomic DNA by means of the immunoSEQ Assay, a bias-controlled multiplex PCR. The paper's data handling went like this. Nucleated cell counts per sample were estimated from amplification of reference gene primers within the assay. To quantify the absolute abundance of each unique TCRbeta CDR3 rearrangement, sequence reads were collapsed and filtered. For each sample, productive Simpson clonality was calculated as the square root of Simpson's diversity index across productive rearrangements. TCRdb mirrors the immuneACCESS table, restricted to in-frame sequences. Some clones are absent from its copies; in checked studies, under half trace to an unresolved V gene, and the reason for the others is unknown. Clone size and V and J calls were adopted from that table, with D and trimming inferred from the DNA. The sample table contains around 250,000 clones; only one count was recorded for around 81% of them. The ten largest clones capture approximately 4% of the sample.

The collaborating institutions used their own protocols to collect whole blood in K2EDTA tubes. For TCRbeta analysis, collaborator samples were shipped as frozen whole blood, as isolated PBMCs, or as DNA extracted from either sample type. The sample taken for sequencing was peripheral blood. This TCR derives from a man in his fifties or sixties with active or convalescent COVID-19. The chain is encoded by TRBV6-5 joined to TRBJ1-5; 8 central bases correspond to TRBD1. Here is the DNA: TGTGCCAGCAGTCCTGACGTGGACAGGGATCAGCCCCAGCATTTT. It is translated as CASSPDVDRDQPQHF.